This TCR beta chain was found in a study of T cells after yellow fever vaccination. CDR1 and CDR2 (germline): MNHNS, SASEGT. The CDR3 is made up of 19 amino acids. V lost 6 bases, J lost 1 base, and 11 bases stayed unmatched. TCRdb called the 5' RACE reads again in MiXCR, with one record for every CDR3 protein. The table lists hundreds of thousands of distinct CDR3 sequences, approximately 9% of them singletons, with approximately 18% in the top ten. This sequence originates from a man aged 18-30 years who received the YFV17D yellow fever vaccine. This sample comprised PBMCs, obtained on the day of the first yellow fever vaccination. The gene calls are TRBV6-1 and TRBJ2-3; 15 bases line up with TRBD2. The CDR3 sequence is CASRGHTGLAGGRTDTQYF. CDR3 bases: TGTGCCAGCAGGGGCCATACGGGACTAGCGGGGGGCCGCACAGATACGCAGTATTTT.